The sequence of this T cell receptor (beta chain) was determined in a study of CD8+ T cells in alopecia areata. Study-level results: Numerous expanded lesional clones remained in scalp and blood during tofacitinib.

In each case, RNA was isolated and then reverse transcribed into cDNA as the sequencing template. The protocol was immunoSEQ multiplex PCR, while the TCRdb copy is restricted to in-frame clones and leaves out a portion. The sample yields some 170,000 clones, roughly 50% seen once. On this clone: Its target is unknown.

Germline values: CDR1 SQVTM, CDR2 ANQGSEA. This CDR3 comprises 13 residues. Trimming stripped 4 bases from V and 0 bases from J, with 7 bases between. Treatment reported: oral pan-JAK inhibitor, 5-10 mg twice daily. The investigators collected lesional scalp punch biopsies and peripheral blood from alopecia areata patients. The chain recombines TRBV29-1 with TRBJ2-4; no reliable D call. Sequencing was performed on CD4+ T cells sorted from blood, taken at approximately week 60, from a patient treated with tofacitinib. The TCR comes from a human donor with alopecia areata. CDR3 DNA sequence: TGCAGCGTTGTCTGGGTAGCCAAAAACATTCAGTACTTC. Its protein is CSVVWVAKNIQYF.